Listed here is a single T cell receptor (beta chain). Its antigen is unknown. The sample comes from a study of Ad26.COV2.S vaccination and SARS-CoV-2 variants. V shed 0 bases and J shed 8 bases, with 14 bases lying between them. The CDR3 loop spans 16 amino acids. CDR1 LGHNA and CDR2 YSLEER come from the germline V gene. Repertoires were generated with immunoSEQ multiplex PCR, while TCRdb's copy carries only in-frame clones and drops some. Of over 110,000 clones in the sample, around 86% were seen once. General study results and limits: Participants given vaccine showed non-spike TCR breadth similar to that of placebo recipients.

The V gene is TRBV4-3, the J gene TRBJ1-6; TRBD1 might be the D (5 bases). This specimen consisted of peripheral blood, obtained after recovery from COVID-19. This sequence originates from a human donor who had recovered from COVID-19. The CDR3 coding sequence is TGCGCCAGCAGCCAAGATTTGAGGGGTAGAGATTCACCCCTCCACTTT. Translated: CASSQDLRGRDSPLHF.